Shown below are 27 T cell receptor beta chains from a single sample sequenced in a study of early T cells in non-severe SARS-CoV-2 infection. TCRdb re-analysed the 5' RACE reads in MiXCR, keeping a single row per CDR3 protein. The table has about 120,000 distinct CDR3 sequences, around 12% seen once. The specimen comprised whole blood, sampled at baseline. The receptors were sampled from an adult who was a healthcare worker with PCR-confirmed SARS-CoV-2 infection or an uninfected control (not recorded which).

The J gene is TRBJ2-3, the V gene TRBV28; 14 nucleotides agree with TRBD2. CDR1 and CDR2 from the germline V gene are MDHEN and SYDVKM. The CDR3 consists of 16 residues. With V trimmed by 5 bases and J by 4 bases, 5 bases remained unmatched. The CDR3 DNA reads TGTGCCAGCAGTCAAGGACTAGCGGGAGGTGCAGATACGCAGTATTTT. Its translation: CASSQGLAGGADTQYF. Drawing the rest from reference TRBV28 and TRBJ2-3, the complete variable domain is DVKVTQSSRYLVKRTGEKVFLECVQDMDHENMFWYRQDPGLGLRLIYFSYDVKMKEKGDIPEGYSVSREKKERFSLILESASTNQTSMYLCASSQGLAGGADTQYFGPGTRLTVL.

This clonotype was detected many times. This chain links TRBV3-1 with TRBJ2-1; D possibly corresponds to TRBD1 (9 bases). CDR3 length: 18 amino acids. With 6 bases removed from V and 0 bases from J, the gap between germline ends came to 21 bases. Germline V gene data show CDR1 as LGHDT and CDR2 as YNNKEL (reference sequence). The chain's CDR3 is CASRSGTGTRSSYNEQFF. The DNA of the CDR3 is TGTGCCAGCAGGTCCGGGACAGGGACTAGGAGCTCCTACAATGAGCAGTTCTTC.

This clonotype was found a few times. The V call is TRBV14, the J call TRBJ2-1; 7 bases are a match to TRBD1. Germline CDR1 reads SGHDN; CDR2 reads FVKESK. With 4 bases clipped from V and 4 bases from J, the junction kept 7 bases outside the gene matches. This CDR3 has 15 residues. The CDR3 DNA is TGTGCCAGCAGCCCCCGGGACAGAAGATACAATGAGCAGTTCTTC. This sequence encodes CASSPRDRRYNEQFF. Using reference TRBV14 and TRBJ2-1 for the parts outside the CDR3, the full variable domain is EAGVTQFPSHSVIEKGQTVTLRCDPISGHDNLYWYRRVMGKEIKFLLHFVKESKQDESGMPNNRFLAERTGGTYSTLKVQPAELEDSGVYFCASSPRDRRYNEQFFGPGTRLTVL.

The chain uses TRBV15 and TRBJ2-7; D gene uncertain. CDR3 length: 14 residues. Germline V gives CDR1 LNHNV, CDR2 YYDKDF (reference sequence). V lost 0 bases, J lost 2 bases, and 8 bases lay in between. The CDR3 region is CATSREGVAYEQYF. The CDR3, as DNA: TGTGCCACCAGCAGAGAAGGAGTAGCCTACGAGCAGTACTTC.

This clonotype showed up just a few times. This CDR3 is CASSYHKPEVTGLVTQYF. CDR3 nucleotide sequence: TGTGCCAGCAGTTATCACAAGCCAGAGGTGACGGGCTTGGTTACGCAGTATTTT. The V call is TRBV6-5, the J call TRBJ2-3; D gene uncertain. CDR3 length: 18 amino acids. Germline V lookup: CDR1 MNHEY, CDR2 SVGAGI. V gave up 3 bases and J gave up 8 bases, with 27 bases separating them.

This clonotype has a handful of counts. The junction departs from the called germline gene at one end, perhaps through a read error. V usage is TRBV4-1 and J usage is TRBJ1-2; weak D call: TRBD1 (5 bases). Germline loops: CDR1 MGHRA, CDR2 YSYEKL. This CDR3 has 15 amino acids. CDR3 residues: CASNQDRETVYGYTF. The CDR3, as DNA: TGCGCCAGCAACCAAGATCGCGAGACAGTCTATGGCTACACCTTC.

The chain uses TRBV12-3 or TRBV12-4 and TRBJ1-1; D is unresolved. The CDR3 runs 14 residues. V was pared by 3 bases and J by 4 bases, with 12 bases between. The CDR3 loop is CASSLGGVATEAFF. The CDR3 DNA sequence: TGTGCCAGCAGTTTGGGCGGGGTGGCCACTGAAGCTTTCTTT.

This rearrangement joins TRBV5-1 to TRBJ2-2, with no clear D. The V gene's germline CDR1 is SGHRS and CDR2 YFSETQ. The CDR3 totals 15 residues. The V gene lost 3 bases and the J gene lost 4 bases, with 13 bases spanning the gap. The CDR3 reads CASSYEGFTTGELFF. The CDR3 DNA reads TGCGCCAGCAGCTATGAAGGGTTTACCACCGGGGAGCTGTTTTTT.

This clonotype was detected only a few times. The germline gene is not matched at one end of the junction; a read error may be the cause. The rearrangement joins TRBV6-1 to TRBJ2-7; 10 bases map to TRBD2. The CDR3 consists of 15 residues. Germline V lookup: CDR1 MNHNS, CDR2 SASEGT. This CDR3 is CASREELAGPYEQYF. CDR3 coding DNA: TGTGCCAGCAGGGAAGAACTAGCGGGACCCTACGAGCAGTACTTC.

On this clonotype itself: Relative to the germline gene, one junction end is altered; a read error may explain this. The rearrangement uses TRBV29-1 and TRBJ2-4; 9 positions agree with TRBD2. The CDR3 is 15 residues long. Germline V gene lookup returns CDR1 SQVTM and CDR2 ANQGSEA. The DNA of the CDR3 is TGCAGCGTTGAGCGGGGCGGGAGGGCCAGAAACATTCAGTACTTC. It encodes CSVERGGRARNIQYF.

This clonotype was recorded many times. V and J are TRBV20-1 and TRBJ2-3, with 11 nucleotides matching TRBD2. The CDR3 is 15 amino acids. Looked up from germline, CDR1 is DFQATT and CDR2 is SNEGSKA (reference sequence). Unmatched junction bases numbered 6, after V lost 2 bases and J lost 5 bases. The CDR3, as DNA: TGCAGTGCTAGAATAGCGGGGGGGCGCGGAGATACGCAGTATTTT. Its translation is CSARIAGGRGDTQYF.

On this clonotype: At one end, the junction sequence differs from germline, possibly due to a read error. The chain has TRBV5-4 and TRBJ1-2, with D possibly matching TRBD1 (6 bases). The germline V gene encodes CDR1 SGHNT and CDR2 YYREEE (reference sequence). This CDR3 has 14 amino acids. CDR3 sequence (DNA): TGTGCCAGCAGTTACCGGGACATGAACTATGCCTACACCTTC. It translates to CASSYRDMNYAYTF.

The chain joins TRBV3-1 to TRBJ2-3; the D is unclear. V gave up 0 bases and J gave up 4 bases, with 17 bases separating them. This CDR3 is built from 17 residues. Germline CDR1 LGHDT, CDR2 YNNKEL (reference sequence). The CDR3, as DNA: TGTGCCAGCAGCCAAGAACGGTGGGCCCATTCCCCAGATACGCAGTATTTT. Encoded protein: CASSQERWAHSPDTQYF.

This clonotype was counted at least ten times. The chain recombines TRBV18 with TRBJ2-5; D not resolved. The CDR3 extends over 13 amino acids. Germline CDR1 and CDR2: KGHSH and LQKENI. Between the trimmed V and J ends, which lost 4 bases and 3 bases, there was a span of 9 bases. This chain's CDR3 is CASSHDLKETQYF. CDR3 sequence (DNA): TGTGCCAGCTCACACGACCTCAAAGAGACCCAGTACTTC.

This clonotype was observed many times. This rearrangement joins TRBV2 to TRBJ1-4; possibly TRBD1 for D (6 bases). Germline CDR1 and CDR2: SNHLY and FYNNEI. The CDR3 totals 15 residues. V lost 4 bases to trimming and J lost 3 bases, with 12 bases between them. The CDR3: CASSARQVANEKLFF. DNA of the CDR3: TGTGCCAGCAGTGCTCGACAGGTTGCTAATGAAAAACTGTTTTTT.

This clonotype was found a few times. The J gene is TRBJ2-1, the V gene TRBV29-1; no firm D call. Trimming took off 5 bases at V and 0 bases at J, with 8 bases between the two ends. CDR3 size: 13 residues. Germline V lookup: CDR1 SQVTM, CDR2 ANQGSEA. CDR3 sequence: CSVRASSYNEQFF. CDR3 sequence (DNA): TGCAGCGTTAGGGCGAGCTCCTACAATGAGCAGTTCTTC.

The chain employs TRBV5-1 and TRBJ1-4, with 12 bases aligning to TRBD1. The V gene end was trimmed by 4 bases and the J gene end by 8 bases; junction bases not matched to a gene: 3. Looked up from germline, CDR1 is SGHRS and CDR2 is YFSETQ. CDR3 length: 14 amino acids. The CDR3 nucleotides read TGCGCCAGCAGCGGGACAGGGGGCGACGAAAAACTGTTTTTT. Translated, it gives CASSGTGGDEKLFF. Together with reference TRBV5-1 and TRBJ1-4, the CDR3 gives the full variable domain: KAGVTQTPRYLIKTRGQQVTLSCSPISGHRSVSWYQQTPGQGLQFLFEYFSETQRNKGNFPGRFSGRQFSNSRSEMNVSTLELGDSALYLCASSGTGGDEKLFFGSGTQLSVL.

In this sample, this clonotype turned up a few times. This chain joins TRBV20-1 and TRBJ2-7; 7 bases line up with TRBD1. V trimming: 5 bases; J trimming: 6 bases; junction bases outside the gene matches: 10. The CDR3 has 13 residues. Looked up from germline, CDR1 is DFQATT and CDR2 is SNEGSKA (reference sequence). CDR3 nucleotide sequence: TGCAGTGCTGATCGACAGGGCTTCCTCGAGCAGTACTTC. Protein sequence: CSADRQGFLEQYF.

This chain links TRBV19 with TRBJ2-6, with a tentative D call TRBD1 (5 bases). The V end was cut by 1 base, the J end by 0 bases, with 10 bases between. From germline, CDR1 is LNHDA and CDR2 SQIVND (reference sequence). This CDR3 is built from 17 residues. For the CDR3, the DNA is TGTGCCAGTAGTATAGGGGTAGGGGCCTCTGGGGCCAACGTCCTGACTTTC. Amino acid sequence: CASSIGVGASGANVLTF.

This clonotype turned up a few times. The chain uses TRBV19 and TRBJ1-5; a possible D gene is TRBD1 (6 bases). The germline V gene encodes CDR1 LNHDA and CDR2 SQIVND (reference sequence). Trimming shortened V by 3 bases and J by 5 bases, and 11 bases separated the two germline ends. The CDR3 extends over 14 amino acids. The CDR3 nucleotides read TGTGCCAGTAGTATTGAGCAGGGGCATCAGCCCCAGCATTTT. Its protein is CASSIEQGHQPQHF.

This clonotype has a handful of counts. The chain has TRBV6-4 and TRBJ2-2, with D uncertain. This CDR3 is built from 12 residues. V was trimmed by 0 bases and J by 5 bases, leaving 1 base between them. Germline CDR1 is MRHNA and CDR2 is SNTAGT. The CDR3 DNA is TGTGCCAGCAGTGACTCAACCGGGGAGCTGTTTTTT. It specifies CASSDSTGELFF.

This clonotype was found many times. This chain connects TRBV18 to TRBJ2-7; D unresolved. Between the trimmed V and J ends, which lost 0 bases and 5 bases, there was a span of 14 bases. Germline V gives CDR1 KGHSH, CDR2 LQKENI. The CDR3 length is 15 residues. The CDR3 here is CASSPPNAPLNEQYF. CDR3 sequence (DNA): TGTGCCAGCTCACCACCGAATGCACCCTTGAACGAGCAGTACTTC.

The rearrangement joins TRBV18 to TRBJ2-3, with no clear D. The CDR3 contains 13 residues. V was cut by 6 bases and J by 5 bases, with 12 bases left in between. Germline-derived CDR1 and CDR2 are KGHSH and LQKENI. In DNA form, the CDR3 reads TGTGCCAGCTCTCAGAACTCAGAAGATACGCAGTATTTT. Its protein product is CASSQNSEDTQYF. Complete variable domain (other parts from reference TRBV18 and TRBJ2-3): NAGVMQNPRHLVRRRGQEARLRCSPMKGHSHVYWYRQLPEEGLKFMVYLQKENIIDESGMPKERFSAEFPKEGPSILRIQQVVRGDSAAYFCASSQNSEDTQYFGPGTRLTVL.

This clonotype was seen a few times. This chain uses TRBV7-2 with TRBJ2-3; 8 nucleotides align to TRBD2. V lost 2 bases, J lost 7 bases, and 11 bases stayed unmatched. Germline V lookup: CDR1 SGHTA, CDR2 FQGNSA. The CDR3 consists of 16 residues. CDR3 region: CASSLRSAGVPNTQYF. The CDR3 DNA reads TGTGCCAGCAGCTTACGCTCAGCGGGGGTTCCTAATACGCAGTATTTT.

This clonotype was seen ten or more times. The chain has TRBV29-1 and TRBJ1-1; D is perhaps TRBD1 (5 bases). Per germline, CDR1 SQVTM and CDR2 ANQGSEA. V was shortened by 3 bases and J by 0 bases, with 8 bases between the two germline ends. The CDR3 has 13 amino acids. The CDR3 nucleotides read TGCAGCGTTGAGCGGGGACTGAACACTGAAGCTTTCTTT. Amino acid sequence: CSVERGLNTEAFF. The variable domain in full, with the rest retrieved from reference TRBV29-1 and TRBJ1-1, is SAVISQKPSRDICQRGTSLTIQCQVDSQVTMMFWYRQQPGQSLTLIATANQGSEATYESGFVIDKFPISRPNLTFSTLTVSNMSPEDSSIYLCSVERGLNTEAFFGQGTRLTVV.

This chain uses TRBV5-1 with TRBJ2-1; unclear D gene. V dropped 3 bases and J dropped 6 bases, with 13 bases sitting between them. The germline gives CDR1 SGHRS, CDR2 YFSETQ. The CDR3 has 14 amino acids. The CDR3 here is CASSSARRVNEQFF. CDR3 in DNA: TGCGCCAGCAGCTCCGCGCGTAGGGTCAATGAGCAGTTCTTC.

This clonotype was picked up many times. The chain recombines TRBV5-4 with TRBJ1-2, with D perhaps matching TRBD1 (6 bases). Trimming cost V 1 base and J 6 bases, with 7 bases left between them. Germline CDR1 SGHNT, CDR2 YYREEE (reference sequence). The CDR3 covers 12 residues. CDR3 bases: TGTGCCAGCAGCTTGAACAGGGATGGCTACACCTTC. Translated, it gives CASSLNRDGYTF.